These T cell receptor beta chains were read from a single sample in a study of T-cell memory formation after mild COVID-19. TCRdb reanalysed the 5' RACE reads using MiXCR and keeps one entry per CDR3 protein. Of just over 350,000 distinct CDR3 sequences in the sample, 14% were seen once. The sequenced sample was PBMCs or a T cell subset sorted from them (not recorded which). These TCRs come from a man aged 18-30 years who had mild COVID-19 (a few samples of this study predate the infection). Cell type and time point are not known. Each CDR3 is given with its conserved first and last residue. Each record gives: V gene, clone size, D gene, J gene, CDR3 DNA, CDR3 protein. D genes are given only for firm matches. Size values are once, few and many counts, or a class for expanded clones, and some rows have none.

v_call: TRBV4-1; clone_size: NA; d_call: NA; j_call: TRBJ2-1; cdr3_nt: TGCGCCAGCAGCCAAGAAATAAGGGGGGGAGCTTACAATGAGCAGTTCTTC; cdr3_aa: CASSQEIRGGAYNEQFF
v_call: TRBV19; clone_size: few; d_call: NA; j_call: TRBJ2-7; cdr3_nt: TGTGCCAGTAGTGGCCGCGACTCCTACGAGCAGTACTTC; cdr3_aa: CASSGRDSYEQYF
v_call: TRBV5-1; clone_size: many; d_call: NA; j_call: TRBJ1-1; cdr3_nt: TGCGCCAGCAGCTTGGAAGGGGCGAACACTGAAGCTTTCTTT; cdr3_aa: CASSLEGANTEAFF
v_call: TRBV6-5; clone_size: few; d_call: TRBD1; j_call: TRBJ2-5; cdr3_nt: TGTGCCAGCAGTCCTCGACAGGGGGTTAGGGAGACCCAGTACTTC; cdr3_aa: CASSPRQGVRETQYF
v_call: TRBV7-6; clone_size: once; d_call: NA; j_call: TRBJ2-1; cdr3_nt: TGTGCCAGCAGCGAGGGGGCACTAGCGGCTGCTTACAATGAGCAGTTCTTC; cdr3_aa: CASSEGALAAAYNEQFF
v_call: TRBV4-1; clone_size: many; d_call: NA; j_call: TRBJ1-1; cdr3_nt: TGCGCCAGCAGCCAAGAAGGAACGGGGAACACTGAAGCTTTCTTT; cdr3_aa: CASSQEGTGNTEAFF
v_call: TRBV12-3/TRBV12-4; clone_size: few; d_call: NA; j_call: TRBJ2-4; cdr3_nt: TGTGCCAGCAGTTTTATGGTGGAGGGAAACATTCAGTACTTC; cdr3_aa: CASSFMVEGNIQYF
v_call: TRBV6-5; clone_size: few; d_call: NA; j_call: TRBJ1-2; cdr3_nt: TGTGCCAGCAGTTACAGCTCTTATGGCTACACCTTC; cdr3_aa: CASSYSSYGYTF
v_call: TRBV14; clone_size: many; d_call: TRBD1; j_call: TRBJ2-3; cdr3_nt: TGTGCCAGCAGCCACTGGGACAGGGCAGGGGCAGATACGCAGTATTTT; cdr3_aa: CASSHWDRAGADTQYF
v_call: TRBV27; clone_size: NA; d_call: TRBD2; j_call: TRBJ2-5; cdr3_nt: TGTGCCAGCAGTTCAGCGGGGGTTGGGGAGACCCAGTACTTC; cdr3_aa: CASSSAGVGETQYF
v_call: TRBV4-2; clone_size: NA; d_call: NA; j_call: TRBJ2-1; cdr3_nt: TGTGCCAGCAGCCAAGTACAGGTCCGCTCCTACAATGAGCAGTTCTTC; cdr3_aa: CASSQVQVRSYNEQFF
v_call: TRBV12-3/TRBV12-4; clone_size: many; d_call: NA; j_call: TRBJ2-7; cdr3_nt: TGTGCCAGCACTCTTCAATCCGGGACACCCATCTTC; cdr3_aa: CASTLQSGTPIF
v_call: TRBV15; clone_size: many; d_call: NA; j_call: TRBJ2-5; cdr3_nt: TGTGCCACCTCAGAGGGCACGGGGGCCCAAGAGACCCAGTACTTC; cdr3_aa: CATSEGTGAQETQYF
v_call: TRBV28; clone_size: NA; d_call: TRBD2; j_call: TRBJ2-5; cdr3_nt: TGTGCCAGCCTCTCAGCGGGGGGGCCGGAGGAGACCCAGTACTTC; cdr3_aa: CASLSAGGPEETQYF
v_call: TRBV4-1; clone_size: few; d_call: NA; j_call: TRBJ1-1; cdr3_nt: TGCGCCAGCAGCCAACAAAAAGACAGTGAAGCTTTCTTT; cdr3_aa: CASSQQKDSEAFF
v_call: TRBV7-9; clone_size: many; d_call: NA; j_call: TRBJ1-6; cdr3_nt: TGTGCCAGCAGCTTAGCAGAAGGATCACCCCTCCACTTT; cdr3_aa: CASSLAEGSPLHF
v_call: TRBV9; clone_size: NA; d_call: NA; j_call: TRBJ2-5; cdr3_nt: TGTGCCAGCAGCGTAGCCCCCTCCCCCGGCGAGACCCAGTACTTC; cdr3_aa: CASSVAPSPGETQYF
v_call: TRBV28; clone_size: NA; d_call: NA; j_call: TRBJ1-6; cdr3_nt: TGTGCCAGCAGTCCAGAAATTGGGGCCCTCCACTTT; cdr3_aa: CASSPEIGALHF
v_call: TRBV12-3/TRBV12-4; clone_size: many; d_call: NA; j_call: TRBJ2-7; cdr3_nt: TGTGCCAGCAATACCCCTCCCTACGAGCAGTACTTC; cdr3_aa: CASNTPPYEQYF
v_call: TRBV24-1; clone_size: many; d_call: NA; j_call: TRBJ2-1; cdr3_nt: TGTGCCACCGGAGGAACGCCGAATGAGCAGTTCTTC; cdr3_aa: CATGGTPNEQFF
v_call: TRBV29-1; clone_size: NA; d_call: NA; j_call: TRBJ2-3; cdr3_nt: TGCAGCTCCGAGCCCGGAGGCACAGATACGCAGTATTTT; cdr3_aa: CSSEPGGTDTQYF
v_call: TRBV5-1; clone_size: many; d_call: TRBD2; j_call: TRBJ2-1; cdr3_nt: TGCGCCAGCAGCTTCGGACTAGCGGGGGATTACAATGAGCAGTTCTTC; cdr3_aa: CASSFGLAGDYNEQFF
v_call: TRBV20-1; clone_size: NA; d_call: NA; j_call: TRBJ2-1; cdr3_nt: TGCAGTGCGCAAAACAGGCTGGGGGGCAATGAGCAGTTCTTC; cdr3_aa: CSAQNRLGGNEQFF
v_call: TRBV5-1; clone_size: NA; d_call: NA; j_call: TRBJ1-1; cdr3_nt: TGCGCCAGCAGCTTGGGTCACGGGAACACTGAAGCTTTCTTT; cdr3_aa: CASSLGHGNTEAFF
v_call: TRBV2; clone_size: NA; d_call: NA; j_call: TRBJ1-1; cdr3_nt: TGTGCCAGCAGTCAGGAACAGGGAGATGAAGCTTTCTTT; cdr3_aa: CASSQEQGDEAFF
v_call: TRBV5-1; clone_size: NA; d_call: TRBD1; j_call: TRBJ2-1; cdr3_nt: TGCGCCAGCAGCTTGAGTCCGACAGGGATTAACTACAATGAGCAGTTCTTC; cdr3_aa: CASSLSPTGINYNEQFF
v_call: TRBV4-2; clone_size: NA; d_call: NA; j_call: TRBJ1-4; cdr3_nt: TGTGCCAGCAGCCCTCGAGCAGACTCTAATGAAAAACTGTTTTTT; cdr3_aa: CASSPRADSNEKLFF
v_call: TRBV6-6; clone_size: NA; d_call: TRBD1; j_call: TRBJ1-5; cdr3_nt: TGTGCCAGCACTTCGAGGACAGGGATTAGCAATCAGCCCCAGCATTTT; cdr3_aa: CASTSRTGISNQPQHF
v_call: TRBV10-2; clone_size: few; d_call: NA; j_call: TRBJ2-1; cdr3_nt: TGCGCCAGCAGTGAATACTCACTTCAGAACAATGAGCAGTTCTTC; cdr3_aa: CASSEYSLQNNEQFF
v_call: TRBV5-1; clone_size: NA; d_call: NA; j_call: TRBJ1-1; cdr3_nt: TGCGCCAGCAGCCGATTGGGGGACGAAGCTTTCTTT; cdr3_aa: CASSRLGDEAFF
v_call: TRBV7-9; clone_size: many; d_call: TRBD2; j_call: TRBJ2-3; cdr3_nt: TGTGCCAGCAGCTTAGGGCTAGCGGGGGATACGCAGTATTTT; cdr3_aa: CASSLGLAGDTQYF
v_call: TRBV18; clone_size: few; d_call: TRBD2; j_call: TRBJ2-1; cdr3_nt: TGTGCCAGCTCACCAGGGAGTGACGGGGGGGCCAGCTACAATGAGCAGTTCTTC; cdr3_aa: CASSPGSDGGASYNEQFF
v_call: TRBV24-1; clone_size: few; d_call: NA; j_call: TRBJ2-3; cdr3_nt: TGTGCCAGTTCGCCGCCTCTGAGCCCAGATACGCAGTATTTT; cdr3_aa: CASSPPLSPDTQYF
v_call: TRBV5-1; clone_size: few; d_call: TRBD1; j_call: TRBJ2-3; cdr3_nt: TGCGCCAGCGGACAGGGTTCAGATACGCAGTATTTT; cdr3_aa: CASGQGSDTQYF
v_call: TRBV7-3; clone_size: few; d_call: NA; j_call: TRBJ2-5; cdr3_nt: TGTGCCAGCAGCTTTGCGCAGACGGAGACCCAGTACTTC; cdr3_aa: CASSFAQTETQYF
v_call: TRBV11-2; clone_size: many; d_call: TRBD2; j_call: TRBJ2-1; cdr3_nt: TGTGCCAGCAGCTTAGCAGTGGCTAGCGGGTGGGGTGAGCAGTTCTTC; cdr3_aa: CASSLAVASGWGEQFF
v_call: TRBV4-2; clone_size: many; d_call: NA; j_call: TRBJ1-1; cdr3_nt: TGTGCCAGCAGCCAAGAGATGAACACTGAAGCTTTCTTT; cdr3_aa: CASSQEMNTEAFF
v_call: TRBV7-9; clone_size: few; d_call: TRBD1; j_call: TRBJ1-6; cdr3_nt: TGTGCCAGCAGCCGCGAGAGCCAGGGGGCATATTCACCCCTCCACTTT; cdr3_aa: CASSRESQGAYSPLHF
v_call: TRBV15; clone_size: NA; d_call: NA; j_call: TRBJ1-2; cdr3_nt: TGTGCCACCAGCAGAGATCTGGGGAGTCCGGAAAACTATGGCTACACCTTC; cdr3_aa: CATSRDLGSPENYGYTF
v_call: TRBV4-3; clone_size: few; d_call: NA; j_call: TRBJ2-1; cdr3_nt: TGCGCCAGCAGCCAAGATGGAGGGGGAGATGAGCAGTTCTTC; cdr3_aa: CASSQDGGGDEQFF
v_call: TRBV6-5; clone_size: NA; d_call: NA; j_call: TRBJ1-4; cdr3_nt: TGTGCCAGCAGTTACCGACGAGGGCCGACTAATGAAAAACTGTTTTTT; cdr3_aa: CASSYRRGPTNEKLFF
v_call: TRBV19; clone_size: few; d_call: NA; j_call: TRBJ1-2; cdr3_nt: TGTGCCAGTAGTATATCCCGACAGTTCTATGGCTACACCTTC; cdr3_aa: CASSISRQFYGYTF
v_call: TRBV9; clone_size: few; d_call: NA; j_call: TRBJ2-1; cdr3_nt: TGTGCCAGCAGCGGGGTGGGGGATTCCTACAATGAGCAGTTCTTC; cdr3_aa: CASSGVGDSYNEQFF
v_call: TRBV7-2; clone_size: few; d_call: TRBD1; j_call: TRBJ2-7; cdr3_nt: TGTGCCAGCAGCGCGACTTGGACAGGGGAGTCCCTCGAGCAGTACTTC; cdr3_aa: CASSATWTGESLEQYF
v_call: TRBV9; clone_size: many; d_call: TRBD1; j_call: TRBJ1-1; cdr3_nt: TGTGCCAGCAGCGTACTGGACAGGGGTGAAGCTTTCTTT; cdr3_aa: CASSVLDRGEAFF
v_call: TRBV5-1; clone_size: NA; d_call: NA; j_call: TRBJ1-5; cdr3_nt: TGCGCCAGCAGCTTGGGGGAGAACCCCCATCAGCCCCAGCATTTT; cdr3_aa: CASSLGENPHQPQHF
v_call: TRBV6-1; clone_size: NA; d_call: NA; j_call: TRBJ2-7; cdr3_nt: TGTGCCAGCTCCCAGGGGCAGGCCTACGAGCAGTACTTC; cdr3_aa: CASSQGQAYEQYF